The 18 T cell receptor beta chains below come from one sample, sequenced in a study of cytomegalovirus exposure and HLA in healthy donors. Only in-frame clones appear in the TCRdb table, and some are missing; sequencing was by immunoSEQ multiplex PCR. Among about 250,000 clones listed, just under 90% were seen once. The sample consisted of PBMCs. The receptors originated from a man younger than 35 in good health and CMV-seronegative.

The rearrangement joins TRBV12-5 to TRBJ2-7, with 7 bases matching TRBD1. Germline V lookup: CDR1 LGHNT, CDR2 FRNRAP. This CDR3 has 15 amino acids. Trimming cost V 6 bases and J 6 bases; bases outside gene matches: 14. Written as DNA, the CDR3 is TGTGCTAGTGGCGCATCCAGGGGGACGGTAGGCGAGCAGTACTTC. Its protein is CASGASRGTVGEQYF. Together with reference TRBV12-5 and TRBJ2-7, the CDR3 gives the full variable domain: DARVTQTPRHKVTEMGQEVTMRCQPILGHNTVFWYRQTMMQGLELLAYFRNRAPLDDSGMPKDRFSAEMPDATLATLKIQPSEPRDSAVYFCASGASRGTVGEQYFGPGTRLTVT.

The rearrangement links TRBV6-1 to TRBJ2-7; TRBD1 might be the D (5 bases). Trimming pared 8 bases from V and 3 bases from J, leaving 8 bases between. The V gene's germline CDR1 is MNHNS and CDR2 SASEGT. The CDR3 is 11 amino acids. CDR3 nucleotide sequence: TGTGCCAGCGGGGCCAACTACGAGCAGTACTTC. Amino acids: CASGANYEQYF.

The chain couples TRBV7-9 to TRBJ1-2; D unclear. Trimming took 5 bases from V and 8 from J, leaving 12 bases between them. In germline, CDR1 is SEHNR, CDR2 FQNEAQ (reference sequence). The CDR3 is 12 residues long. The CDR3 coding sequence is TGTGCCAGCAGCCCACTCGAAAAAGGCTACACCTTC. Translation: CASSPLEKGYTF.

J is TRBJ2-4 and V is TRBV5-4; D may be TRBD2 (5 bases). V was trimmed by 0 bases and J by 7 bases, leaving 14 bases between them. CDR1 is SGHNT and CDR2 is YYREEE in the germline V gene (reference sequence). The CDR3 extends over 15 amino acids. CDR3 protein: CASSLAGLADNIQYF. CDR3 nucleotides: TGTGCCAGCAGCTTGGCCGGGCTAGCAGATAACATTCAGTACTTC.

This clone was picked up a small number of times. This rearrangement joins TRBV14 to TRBJ2-7; 7 nucleotides match TRBD2. The germline V gene encodes CDR1 SGHDN and CDR2 FVKESK. The CDR3 is 15 residues long. The trim removed 1 base at V and 3 bases at J, leaving 6 bases unmatched. The CDR3 protein is CASSQGLAGVYEQYF. DNA of the CDR3: TGTGCCAGCAGCCAAGGATTAGCGGGTGTCTACGAGCAGTACTTC.

The chain couples TRBV6-1 to TRBJ1-1; TRBD1 is a possible D gene (5 bases). Trimming took off 0 bases at V and 10 bases at J, with 12 bases between the two ends. CDR1 MNHNS and CDR2 SASEGT come from the germline V gene. CDR3 length equals 13 residues. The CDR3 sequence is CASSEAVRGAAFF. The CDR3 coding sequence is TGTGCCAGCAGTGAAGCAGTAAGGGGCGCAGCTTTCTTT.

The gene calls are TRBV19 and TRBJ2-7, with 7 bases aligning to TRBD2. After removal of 7 bases from V and 3 bases from J, the junction contained 9 bases not matched to a gene. There are 14 residues in the CDR3. CDR1 and CDR2 (germline): LNHDA, SQIVND (reference sequence). CDR3 in amino acids: CASKERGLNYEQYF. The DNA for the CDR3 is TGTGCCAGTAAGGAACGGGGACTAAACTACGAGCAGTACTTC.

The chain employs TRBV9 and TRBJ2-6; D may be TRBD1 (5 bases). CDR3 size: 16 residues. Trimming left V 6 bases short and J 0 bases short, with 13 bases between. CDR1 SGDLS and CDR2 YYNGEE come from the germline V gene. The CDR3 protein is CASTPETDSGANVLTF. CDR3 sequence (DNA): TGTGCCAGCACCCCCGAGACAGACTCTGGGGCCAACGTCCTGACTTTC.

CDR3 coding DNA: TGTGCCAGCAGCTTACCTATAAGCGGGAGGCCCTACAATGAGCAGTTCTTC. As protein: CASSLPISGRPYNEQFF. The J gene is TRBJ2-1, the V gene TRBV7-8, with 9 bases matching TRBD2. Per the germline V gene, CDR1 is SGHVS and CDR2 is FQNEAQ. The CDR3 is made up of 17 amino acids. Losses at the gene ends were 2 bases for V and 2 bases for J; bases not matched to a gene: 7.

This clone was picked up one time. The genes are TRBV4-2 and TRBJ2-1; the D gene is possibly TRBD1 (7 bases). The CDR3 runs to 16 residues. Germline CDR1 is LGHNA and CDR2 is YNFKEQ. Trimming took 0 bases from V and 12 from J, leaving 21 bases between them. The CDR3 reads CASSQDRAGTEVWQFF. The CDR3 DNA follows: TGTGCCAGCAGCCAAGACCGGGCGGGGACAGAGGTTTGGCAGTTCTTC.

The chain uses TRBV27 and TRBJ2-7; 7 bases align to TRBD2. V was clipped by 6 bases and J by 2 bases; unmatched bases: 7. The V gene's germline CDR1 is MNHEY and CDR2 SMNVEV (reference sequence). The CDR3 length is 14 residues. In DNA form, the CDR3 reads TGTGCCAGCAGGCTCACAGCGGGAACCTACGAGCAGTACTTC. Amino acid sequence: CASRLTAGTYEQYF.

This clone was observed a few times. The V gene is TRBV28, the J gene TRBJ1-6, with D tentatively TRBD1 (6 bases). Germline lookup yields CDR1 MDHEN and CDR2 SYDVKM. V shed 11 bases and J shed 9 bases, with 20 bases lying between them. The length of the CDR3 is 14 residues. The CDR3 DNA follows: TGTGCCTACTCGGGCGGGGGGCTGAGTTCACCCCTCCACTTT. Amino acid sequence: CAYSGGGLSSPLHF.

The genes are TRBV14 and TRBJ2-7; 10 bases match TRBD1. CDR3 length: 13 residues. Germline assignment: CDR1 SGHDN and CDR2 FVKESK. V shed 9 bases and J 4 bases; nucleotides not matched to a gene: 6. The CDR3, as DNA: TGTGCCAGTTTCCGGACAGGGGGTTACGAGCAGTACTTC. Protein: CASFRTGGYEQYF.

V is TRBV19 and J is TRBJ2-7; no reliable D call. The CDR3 length is 13 residues. Per the germline V gene, CDR1 is LNHDA and CDR2 is SQIVND (reference sequence). Trimming pared 2 bases from V and 1 base from J, leaving 6 bases between. In nucleotides, the CDR3 is TGTGCCAGTAGTATATTTCTATCCTACGAGCAGTACTTC. This translates into CASSIFLSYEQYF.

The rearrangement joins TRBV5-5 to TRBJ2-1; D ambiguous. Germline V lookup: CDR1 SGHKS, CDR2 YYEKEE (reference sequence). The CDR3 has 15 residues. Trimming took off 1 base at V and 6 bases at J, with 14 bases between the two ends. CDR3 protein: CASSLRLGQPNEQFF. Here the CDR3 DNA reads TGTGCCAGCAGCTTGCGGTTGGGCCAGCCCAATGAGCAGTTCTTC.

The CDR3 DNA sequence: TGTGCCAGCAGCCCTCATCCTCCCGGGGGTCAGCACAATGAGCAGTTCTTC. Its translation: CASSPHPPGGQHNEQFF. V usage is TRBV7-8 and J usage is TRBJ2-1; a weak D match, TRBD2 (6 bases). Germline V gives CDR1 SGHVS, CDR2 FQNEAQ. Trimming removed 5 bases from V and 5 bases from J, with 22 bases in between. The CDR3 runs to 17 residues.

The chain uses TRBV7-2 and TRBJ2-6, with 7 bases that match TRBD2. This CDR3 spans 14 amino acids. Losses at the gene ends were 5 bases for V and 2 bases for J; bases not matched to a gene: 0. Germline values: CDR1 SGHTA, CDR2 FQGNSA. The CDR3 nucleotides read TGTGCCAGCAGCCGGGGGGCTGGGGCCAACGTCCTGACTTTC. Translated, it gives CASSRGAGANVLTF.

The J gene is TRBJ2-7, the V gene TRBV4-1; no reliable D call. Germline CDR1 reads MGHRA; CDR2 reads YSYEKL. Trimming took 1 base from V and 3 from J, leaving 7 bases between them. The CDR3 loop spans 13 amino acids. The CDR3 DNA is TGCGCCAGCAGCCAAGGCCACAGCTACGAGCAGTACTTC. Translation: CASSQGHSYEQYF.